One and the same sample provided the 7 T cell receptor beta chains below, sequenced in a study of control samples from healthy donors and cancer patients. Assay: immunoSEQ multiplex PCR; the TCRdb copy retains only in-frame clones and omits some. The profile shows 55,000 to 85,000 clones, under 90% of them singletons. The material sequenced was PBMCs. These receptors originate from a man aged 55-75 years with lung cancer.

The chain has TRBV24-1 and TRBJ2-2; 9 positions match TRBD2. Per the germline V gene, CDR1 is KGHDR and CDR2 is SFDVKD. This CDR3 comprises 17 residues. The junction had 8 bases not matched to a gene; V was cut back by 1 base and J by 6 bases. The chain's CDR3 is CATSDFRAGGHAGELFF. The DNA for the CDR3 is TGTGCCACCAGTGATTTTAGGGCGGGGGGGCACGCCGGGGAGCTGTTTTTT.

CDR3 DNA sequence: TGTGCCAGCAGTCCCCGACAGGGGATGGAGCAGTACTTC. The encoded protein is CASSPRQGMEQYF. The chain employs TRBV27 and TRBJ2-7; TRBD1 aligns across 8 bases. Germline CDR1 and CDR2: MNHEY and SMNVEV (reference sequence). The trim removed 5 bases at V and 7 bases at J, leaving 7 bases unmatched. The CDR3 totals 13 residues.

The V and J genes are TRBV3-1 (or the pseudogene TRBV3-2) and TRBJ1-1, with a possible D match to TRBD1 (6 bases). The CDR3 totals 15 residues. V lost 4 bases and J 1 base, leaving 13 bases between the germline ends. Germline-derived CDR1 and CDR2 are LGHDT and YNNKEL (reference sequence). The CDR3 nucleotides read TGTGCCAGCAGCCCCCGGGGGCGCCGGAACACTGAAGCTTTCTTT. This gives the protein CASSPRGRRNTEAFF.

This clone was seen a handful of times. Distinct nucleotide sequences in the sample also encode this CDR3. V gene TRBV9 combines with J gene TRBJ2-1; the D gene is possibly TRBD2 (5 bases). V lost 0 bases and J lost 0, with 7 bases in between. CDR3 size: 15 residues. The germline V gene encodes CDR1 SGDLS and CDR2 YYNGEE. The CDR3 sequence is CASSVAGDSYNEQFF. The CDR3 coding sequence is TGTGCCAGCAGCGTAGCCGGGGACTCCTACAATGAGCAGTTCTTC.

CDR3 residues: CSASLIWPGTNEKLFF. In nucleotides, the CDR3 is TGCAGTGCTAGTTTGATTTGGCCGGGCACTAATGAAAAACTGTTTTTT. The J gene is TRBJ1-4, the V gene TRBV20-1; D is uncertain. Germline CDR1 DFQATT, CDR2 SNEGSKA (reference sequence). The CDR3 contains 16 residues. Trimming cost V 3 bases and J 2 bases, with 16 bases left between them.

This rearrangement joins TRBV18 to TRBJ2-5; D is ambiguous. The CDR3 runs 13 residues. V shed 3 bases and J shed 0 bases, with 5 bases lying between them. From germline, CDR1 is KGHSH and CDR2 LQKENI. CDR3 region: CASSPTYQETQYF. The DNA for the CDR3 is TGTGCCAGCTCACCCACGTACCAAGAGACCCAGTACTTC.

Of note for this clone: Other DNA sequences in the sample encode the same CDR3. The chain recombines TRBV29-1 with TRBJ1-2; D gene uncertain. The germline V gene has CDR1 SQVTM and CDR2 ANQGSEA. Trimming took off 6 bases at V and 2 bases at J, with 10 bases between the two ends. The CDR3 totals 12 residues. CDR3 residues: CSVGDGNYGYTF. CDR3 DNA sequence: TGCAGCGTCGGCGACGGGAACTATGGCTACACCTTC.